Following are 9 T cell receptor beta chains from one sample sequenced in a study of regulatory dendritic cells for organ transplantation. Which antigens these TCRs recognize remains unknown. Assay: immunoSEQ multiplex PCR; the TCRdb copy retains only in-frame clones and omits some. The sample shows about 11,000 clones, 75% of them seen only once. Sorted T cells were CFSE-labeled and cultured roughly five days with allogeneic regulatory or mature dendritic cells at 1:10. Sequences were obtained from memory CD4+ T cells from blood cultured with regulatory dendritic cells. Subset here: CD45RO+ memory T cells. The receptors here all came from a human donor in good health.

CDR3: CASSFGGQGANEQYF. The CDR3 DNA reads as TGTGCCAGCAGTTTCGGGGGACAGGGGGCCAACGAGCAGTACTTC. The chain couples TRBV27 to TRBJ2-7, with 12 bases lining up with TRBD1. The CDR3 is 15 residues long. The V segment lost 3 bases and the J segment 5 bases; nucleotides outside the gene matches: 5. The V gene's germline CDR1 is MNHEY and CDR2 SMNVEV (reference sequence).

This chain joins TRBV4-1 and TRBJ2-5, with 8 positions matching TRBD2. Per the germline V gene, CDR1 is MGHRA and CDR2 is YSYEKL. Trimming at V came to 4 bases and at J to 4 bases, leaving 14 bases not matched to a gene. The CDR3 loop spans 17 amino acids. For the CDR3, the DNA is TGCGCCAGCAGCCTTACCCTTTCGGGGCGGGGGGTAGAGACCCAGTACTTC. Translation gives CASSLTLSGRGVETQYF.

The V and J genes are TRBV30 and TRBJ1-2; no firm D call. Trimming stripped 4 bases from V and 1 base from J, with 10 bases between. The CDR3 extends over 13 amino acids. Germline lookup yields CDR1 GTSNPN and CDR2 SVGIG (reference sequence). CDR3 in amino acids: CAWTRTGNYGYTF. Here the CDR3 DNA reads TGTGCCTGGACCCGGACTGGTAACTATGGCTACACCTTC.

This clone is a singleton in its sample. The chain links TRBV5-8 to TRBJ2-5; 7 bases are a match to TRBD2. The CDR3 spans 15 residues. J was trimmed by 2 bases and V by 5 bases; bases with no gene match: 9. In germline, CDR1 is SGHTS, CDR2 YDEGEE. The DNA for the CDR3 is TGTGCCAGCAGGCCGGGACTAACGCCGCAAGAGACCCAGTACTTC. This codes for CASRPGLTPQETQYF.

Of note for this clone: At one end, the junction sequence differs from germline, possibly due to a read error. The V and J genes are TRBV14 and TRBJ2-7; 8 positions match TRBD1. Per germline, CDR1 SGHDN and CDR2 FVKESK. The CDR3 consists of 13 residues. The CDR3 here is CASSPSPGTGQTF. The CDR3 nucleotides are TGTGCCAGCAGCCCTTCCCCCGGGACAGGCCAGACTTTC.

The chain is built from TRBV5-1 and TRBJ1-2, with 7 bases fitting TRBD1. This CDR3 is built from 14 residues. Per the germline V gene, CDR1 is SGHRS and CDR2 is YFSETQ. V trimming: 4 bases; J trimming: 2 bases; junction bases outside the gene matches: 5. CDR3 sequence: CASSELQGNYGYTF. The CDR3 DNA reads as TGCGCCAGCAGCGAGTTACAGGGGAACTATGGCTACACCTTC.

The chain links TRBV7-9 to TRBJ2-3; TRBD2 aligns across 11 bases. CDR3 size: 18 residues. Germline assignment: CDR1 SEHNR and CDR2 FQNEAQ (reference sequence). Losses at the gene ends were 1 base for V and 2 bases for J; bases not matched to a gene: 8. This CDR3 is CASSLEFLAGGFTDTQYF. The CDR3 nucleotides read TGTGCCAGCAGCTTAGAGTTCCTAGCGGGGGGCTTCACAGATACGCAGTATTTT.

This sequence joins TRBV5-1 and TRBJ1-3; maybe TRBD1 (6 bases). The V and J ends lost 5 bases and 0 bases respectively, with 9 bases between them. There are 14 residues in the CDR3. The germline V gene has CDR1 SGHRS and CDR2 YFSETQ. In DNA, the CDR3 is TGCGCCAGCAGGACAGGAAGCTCTGGAAACACCATATATTTT. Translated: CASRTGSSGNTIYF.

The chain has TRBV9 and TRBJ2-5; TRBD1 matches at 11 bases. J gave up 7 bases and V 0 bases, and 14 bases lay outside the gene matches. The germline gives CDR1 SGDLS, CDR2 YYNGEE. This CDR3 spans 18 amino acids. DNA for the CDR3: TGTGCCAGCAGCGTAGCCCCCCCCGGGACAGGGGGTATGGGGACCCAGTACTTC. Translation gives CASSVAPPGTGGMGTQYF.